This TCR beta chain originates from a study of cytomegalovirus exposure and HLA in healthy donors. The table lists this clone with a count of one. Its target is not known. V was clipped by 5 bases and J by 2 bases; unmatched bases: 3. CDR3 length: 15 amino acids. Germline loops: CDR1 SGHVS, CDR2 FQNEAQ. Study-wide results and caveats: Indistinguishable V segments such as TRBV6-2 and TRBV6-3 were excluded.

Primers: 60 Vbeta forward and 13 Jbeta reverse. Libraries were prepared by immunoSEQ multiplex PCR; TCRdb keeps only in-frame clonotypes and omits some of them. In the table there are around 110,000 clones, about 70% of which are singletons. The chain employs TRBV7-8 and TRBJ1-5; 10 positions agree with TRBD1. Specimen: PBMCs. The receptor comes from a man aged 25 to 45 in good health and CMV-seropositive. CDR3 region: CASSTGTGGNQPQHF. In DNA, the CDR3 is TGTGCCAGCAGCACCGGGACAGGGGGCAATCAGCCCCAGCATTTT.